This passage covers 29 T cell receptor beta chains from one sample sequenced in a study of blood T cell repertoires in COVID-19. The method was immunoSEQ multiplex PCR; TCRdb's version includes in-frame clones alone and lacks a portion of them. The sample comprises 250,000 to 350,000 clones, about 89% of which are singletons, and around 8% rests with the top ten. Source material: peripheral blood. The receptor source for this set is a woman in her fifties or sixties who had recovered from COVID-19.

The chain is built from TRBV7-2 and TRBJ1-5; D is ambiguous. V was cut by 5 bases and J by 6 bases, with 14 bases left in between. The CDR3 is made up of 14 amino acids. The germline V gene encodes CDR1 SGHTA and CDR2 FQGNSA. The CDR3 coding sequence is TGTGCCAGCAGCCTCCTGAGCTCTTTTCAGCCCCAGCATTTT. This sequence encodes CASSLLSSFQPQHF.

V gene TRBV19 combines with J gene TRBJ1-3, with 9 bases matching TRBD1. From germline, CDR1 is LNHDA and CDR2 SQIVND (reference sequence). The V gene end was trimmed by 4 bases and the J gene end by 4 bases; junction bases not matched to a gene: 5. The CDR3 runs 15 residues. The CDR3 reads CASSTTGGDGNTIYF. The CDR3 DNA sequence: TGTGCCAGTAGTACGACAGGGGGGGACGGAAACACCATATATTTT.

The gene calls are TRBV7-3 and TRBJ1-2, with D perhaps matching TRBD1 (5 bases). Trimming cost V 5 bases and J 0 bases, with 13 bases left between them. From germline, CDR1 is SGHTA and CDR2 FQGTGA. This CDR3 region has 15 residues. The DNA of the CDR3 is TGTGCCAGCAGCCCGGGACTGGGAGCTAACTATGGCTACACCTTC. Residues: CASSPGLGANYGYTF.

The V and J genes are TRBV19 and TRBJ2-3; tentatively, D is TRBD2 (5 bases). The CDR3 sequence is 15 residues long. Germline loops: CDR1 LNHDA, CDR2 SQIVND (reference sequence). Trimming cost V 4 bases and J 6 bases, with 17 bases left between them. This CDR3 is CASSTYGRALDTQYF. As DNA, the CDR3 is TGTGCCAGTAGTACGTACGGGCGGGCCCTCGATACGCAGTATTTT. Filled out from reference TRBV19 and TRBJ2-3, the complete variable domain reads DGGITQSPKYLFRKEGQNVTLSCEQNLNHDAMYWYRQDPGQGLRLIYYSQIVNDFQKGDIAEGYSVSREKKESFPLTVTSAQKNPTAFYLCASSTYGRALDTQYFGPGTRLTVL.

J is TRBJ2-1 and V is TRBV20-1; 9 nucleotides line up with TRBD2. CDR1 and CDR2 from the germline V gene are DFQATT and SNEGSKA (reference sequence). Trimming took 3 bases from V and 6 from J; bases not matched to a gene: 9. The CDR3 contains 15 residues. The CDR3 nucleotides read TGCAGTGCTAGTGGGGGAGCTAGCGGGATCAATGAGCAGTTCTTC. Translated, it gives CSASGGASGINEQFF.

V usage is TRBV6-2 or TRBV6-3 and J usage is TRBJ2-1; TRBD2 aligns across 15 bases. Germline values: CDR1 MNHEY, CDR2 SVGEGT. The length of the CDR3 is 18 residues. V dropped 0 bases and J dropped 2; count of bases not matched to a gene: 2. CDR3 nucleotide sequence: TGTGCCAGCAGTTACTCTCGGACTAGCGGGGGGGCCTACAATGAGCAGTTCTTC. Translated: CASSYSRTSGGAYNEQFF.

J is TRBJ2-7 and V is TRBV28; 11 positions agree with TRBD2. The length of the CDR3 is 13 residues. Germline V gene sequence: CDR1 MDHEN, CDR2 SYDVKM. V dropped 8 bases and J dropped 4; count of bases not matched to a gene: 4. As DNA, the CDR3 is TGTGCCAGCTTAGCGGGAGGGCGGTACGAGCAGTACTTC. Protein: CASLAGGRYEQYF.

The rearrangement links TRBV7-9 to TRBJ2-7; possible D gene TRBD1, 5 bases. The CDR3 extends over 15 amino acids. Trimming cost V 5 bases and J 5 bases, with 19 bases left between them. CDR1 is SEHNR, CDR2 FQNEAQ, per germline (reference sequence). The CDR3 spells CASSTQDGPGDEQYF. In DNA form, the CDR3 reads TGTGCCAGCAGCACACAGGACGGGCCTGGCGACGAGCAGTACTTC.

This chain links TRBV30 with TRBJ2-4, with 9 bases identical to TRBD1. Per germline, CDR1 GTSNPN and CDR2 SVGIG (reference sequence). The CDR3 sequence is 15 residues long. V was clipped by 0 bases and J by 7 bases; unmatched bases: 7. CDR3 DNA: TGTGCCTGGAGTGTACTTGCGGACAGGGGCAACATTCAGTACTTC. This translates into CAWSVLADRGNIQYF.

V is TRBV29-1 and J is TRBJ2-7; 11 bases fit TRBD2. CDR3 size: 12 residues. CDR1 and CDR2 (germline): SQVTM, ANQGSEA. V dropped 4 bases and J dropped 4; count of bases not matched to a gene: 0. CDR3 DNA sequence: TGCAGCGTTGCTAGCGGGAGGTACGAGCAGTACTTC. It encodes CSVASGRYEQYF.

This chain connects TRBV15 to TRBJ1-5; unclear D gene. Germline V gives CDR1 LNHNV, CDR2 YYDKDF (reference sequence). This CDR3 comprises 14 residues. V was pared by 0 bases and J by 7 bases, with 10 bases between. CDR3 amino acids: CATSRDRGWQPQHF. The CDR3 DNA reads TGTGCCACCAGCAGAGATCGGGGATGGCAGCCCCAGCATTTT.

This clone was observed a single time. The V call is TRBV6-5, the J call TRBJ2-2; 7 positions match TRBD1. In germline, CDR1 is MNHEY, CDR2 SVGAGI. This CDR3 spans 13 amino acids. V lost 6 bases, J lost 7 bases, and 5 bases stayed unmatched. CDR3 sequence: CASSTRTGGELFF. Here the CDR3 DNA reads TGTGCCAGCAGCACACGGACAGGCGGGGAGCTGTTTTTT.

The count of this clone is one. The J gene is TRBJ2-3, the V gene TRBV7-3, with 8 bases that match TRBD2. This CDR3 region has 15 residues. Germline CDR1 is SGHTA and CDR2 is FQGTGA. J lost 4 bases, V lost 5 bases, and 8 bases had no gene match. CDR3 coding DNA: TGTGCCAGCAGCCGGCGGGGGGATAGATCAGATACGCAGTATTTT. Protein sequence: CASSRRGDRSDTQYF.

This clone has just a few counts. This sequence joins TRBV5-1 and TRBJ1-1; maybe TRBD1 (5 bases). The germline CDR1 and CDR2 sequences are SGHRS and YFSETQ. V was cut by 0 bases and J by 4 bases, with 13 bases left in between. The CDR3 spans 15 residues. The CDR3: CASSLGGRGSTEAFF. In DNA form, the CDR3 reads TGCGCCAGCAGCTTGGGGGGCCGCGGTTCCACTGAAGCTTTCTTT.

This clone was seen only once. The chain links TRBV7-3 to TRBJ2-3, with TRBD2 matching 9 bases. J gave up 3 bases and V 2 bases, and 6 bases lay outside the gene matches. Per germline, CDR1 SGHTA and CDR2 FQGTGA. CDR3 length equals 16 residues. The CDR3 region has the DNA TGTGCCAGCAGCTTACTTGGTAGCGGGAGAACAGATACGCAGTATTTT. It specifies CASSLLGSGRTDTQYF.

This clone has just one count. V is TRBV12-3 or TRBV12-4 and J is TRBJ1-1; tentative D call: TRBD1 (5 bases). The CDR3 is made up of 13 amino acids. Deletions cut 3 bases from V and 7 bases from J, with 12 bases between. This chain's CDR3 is CASSFGTHSEAFF. As DNA, the CDR3 is TGTGCCAGCAGTTTTGGGACTCACAGTGAAGCTTTCTTT.

The chain is built from TRBV9 and TRBJ2-1; weak D call: TRBD2 (5 bases). Trimming cost V 0 bases and J 12 bases, with 16 bases left between them. Germline V gene lookup returns CDR1 SGDLS and CDR2 YYNGEE. The CDR3 is 14 amino acids. The CDR3: CASSVDSLAGRQFF. In DNA form, the CDR3 reads TGTGCCAGCAGCGTAGATTCGCTAGCCGGGCGGCAGTTCTTC. Combining the CDR3 with reference TRBV9 and TRBJ2-1 gives the whole variable domain DSGVTQTPKHLITATGQRVTLRCSPRSGDLSVYWYQQSLDQGLQFLIQYYNGEERAKGNILERFSAQQFPDLHSELNLSSLELGDSALYFCASSVDSLAGRQFFGPGTRLTVL.

CDR3 in amino acids: CASLHRGRGYNEQFF. In DNA form, the CDR3 reads TGTGCCAGCCTACATCGGGGGAGGGGCTACAATGAGCAGTTCTTC. The chain carries TRBV6-6 and TRBJ2-1, with 7 bases identical to TRBD2. V was pared by 8 bases and J by 3 bases, with 10 bases of the junction left unmatched. Germline loops: CDR1 MNHNY, CDR2 SVGAGI (reference sequence). The CDR3 is 15 amino acids.

CDR3 amino acids: CATSRGRDNRGEQYF. The CDR3 nucleotides read TGTGCCACCAGCAGAGGAAGGGACAATCGGGGCGAGCAGTACTTC. The chain is built from TRBV15 and TRBJ2-7, with D perhaps matching TRBD1 (6 bases). Trimming left V 1 base short and J 6 bases short, with 16 bases between. The CDR3 has 15 amino acids. Germline V gene lookup returns CDR1 LNHNV and CDR2 YYDKDF (reference sequence).

The chain carries TRBV6-5 and TRBJ2-4; no clear D. CDR1 and CDR2 from the germline V gene are MNHEY and SVGAGI. Trimming cost V 3 bases and J 5 bases, with 11 bases left between them. The CDR3 extends over 14 amino acids. CDR3 region: CASSYRSRENIQYF. DNA for the CDR3: TGTGCCAGCAGTTATCGTAGCAGAGAAAACATTCAGTACTTC.

V usage is TRBV28 and J usage is TRBJ1-4; D not resolved. The germline V gene encodes CDR1 MDHEN and CDR2 SYDVKM. The CDR3 sequence is 12 residues long. The germline V and J ends were trimmed by 5 bases and 8 bases, with 9 bases remaining between them. The CDR3 DNA sequence: TGTGCCAGCAGTCCCGAGAGGGAAAAACTGTTTTTT. It translates to CASSPEREKLFF.

The chain has TRBV6-2 or TRBV6-3 and TRBJ2-5; 7 nucleotides agree with TRBD1. The trim removed 6 bases at V and 5 bases at J, leaving 12 bases unmatched. From germline, CDR1 is MNHEY and CDR2 SVGEGT. This CDR3 region has 15 residues. The CDR3 region is CASSALEGAEETQYF. CDR3 bases: TGTGCCAGCAGCGCCCTCGAGGGGGCTGAGGAGACCCAGTACTTC.

J is TRBJ1-1 and V is TRBV20-1; a possible D gene is TRBD1 (6 bases). Looked up from germline, CDR1 is DFQATT and CDR2 is SNEGSKA (reference sequence). This CDR3 spans 13 amino acids. Trimming stripped 3 bases from V and 1 base from J, with 9 bases between. CDR3 sequence reads: CSASGQRNTEAFF. CDR3 sequence (DNA): TGCAGTGCTAGTGGACAGCGGAACACTGAAGCTTTCTTT.

This clone was seen more than once but under ten times. This chain joins TRBV28 and TRBJ2-1, with 10 bases fitting TRBD1. Germline assignment: CDR1 MDHEN and CDR2 SYDVKM. The CDR3 spans 13 residues. The CDR3: CITSGQGTNEQFF. CDR3 in DNA: TGTATTACTTCGGGACAGGGGACCAATGAGCAGTTCTTC. Looking up the rest from reference TRBV28 and TRBJ2-1 gives the full variable domain: DVKVTQSSRYLVKRTGEKVFLECVQDMDHENMFWYRQDPGLGLRLIYFSYDVKMKEKGDIPEGYSVSREKKERFSLILESASTNQTSMYLCITSGQGTNEQFFGPGTRLTVL.

The chain has TRBV25-1 and TRBJ1-5, with 7 bases aligning to TRBD1. Trimming took 8 bases from V and 0 from J; bases not matched to a gene: 1. This CDR3 is 13 amino acids long. CDR1 and CDR2 from the germline V gene are MGHDK and SYGVNS. The chain's CDR3 is CASRQGSNQPQHF. In DNA, the CDR3 is TGTGCCAGCCGACAGGGTAGCAATCAGCCCCAGCATTTT.

The chain joins TRBV14 to TRBJ1-1, with 8 nucleotides matching TRBD1. Germline loops: CDR1 SGHDN, CDR2 FVKESK. The CDR3 is made up of 15 amino acids. The ends lost 4 bases at V and 5 bases at J; junction bases unmatched: 9. CDR3 nucleotides: TGTGCCAGCAGCCCGATACAGGGGGGATTAACTGAAGCTTTCTTT. The encoded protein is CASSPIQGGLTEAFF. Supplemented by reference TRBV14 and TRBJ1-1, the full variable domain reads EAGVTQFPSHSVIEKGQTVTLRCDPISGHDNLYWYRRVMGKEIKFLLHFVKESKQDESGMPNNRFLAERTGGTYSTLKVQPAELEDSGVYFCASSPIQGGLTEAFFGQGTRLTVV.

This clone was counted only a few times. The rearrangement joins TRBV25-1 to TRBJ2-7, with D possibly being TRBD1 (5 bases). The CDR3 covers 13 residues. Germline values: CDR1 MGHDK, CDR2 SYGVNS. The V and J ends lost 11 bases and 0 bases respectively, with 14 bases between them. CDR3 protein: CASLRQGSYEQYF. CDR3 DNA: TGTGCCTCCCTTCGGCAGGGCTCCTACGAGCAGTACTTC.

This chain joins TRBV5-5 and TRBJ2-7; D perhaps matches TRBD1 (5 bases). The CDR3 is made up of 17 amino acids. The germline V and J ends were trimmed by 0 bases and 5 bases, with 21 bases remaining between them. CDR1 is SGHKS and CDR2 is YYEKEE in the germline V gene (reference sequence). This chain's CDR3 is CASSLVWQGNRRNEQYF. CDR3 sequence (DNA): TGTGCCAGCAGCTTGGTCTGGCAGGGCAACCGACGGAACGAGCAGTACTTC.

The CDR3 DNA reads TGTGCCAGCAACCAACAGGGGGGAGCCTACGAGCAGTACTTC. Protein product: CASNQQGGAYEQYF. V is TRBV28 and J is TRBJ2-7; 8 positions agree with TRBD1. The CDR3 covers 14 residues. CDR1 and CDR2 from the germline V gene are MDHEN and SYDVKM. V lost 7 bases to trimming and J lost 2 bases; unmatched junction nucleotides: 7.